Reported below is one T cell receptor (beta chain). The CDR3 covers 16 residues. The V gene lost 6 bases and the J gene lost 5 bases, with 21 bases spanning the gap. Germline V gene lookup returns CDR1 ENHRY and CDR2 SYGVKD. The data originate from a study of blood T cells in healthy people across ages. A J-beta primer mix and a sample-barcoded 5' primer were used in a second PCR of roughly 7 to 12 cycles. Each CDR3 protein is one row after TCRdb ran MiXCR on the 5' RACE reads. The sample lists under 800,000 distinct CDR3 sequences; around a fifth were seen once. This sequence was found in a man aged 65 to 85 in good health. Sequenced material: blood. J is TRBJ2-3 and V is TRBV10-3; D possibly corresponds to TRBD2 (6 bases). The DNA of the CDR3 is TGTGCCATCAGCCCCGGGGGAGCTAGATCGGGAGATACGCAGTATTTT. It specifies CAISPGGARSGDTQYF.